This paragraph reports one TCR beta chain. Method: immunoSEQ multiplex PCR; TCRdb's copy keeps in-frame clones and lacks some. The sample lists some 150,000 clones, about 91% occurring once. The V end was cut by 0 bases, the J end by 2 bases, with 6 bases between. The CDR3 is 14 amino acids. CDR1 SGHKS and CDR2 YYEKEE come from the germline V gene (reference sequence). These data come from a study of blood T cell repertoires in COVID-19. Sequenced material: peripheral blood. This TCR was recovered from a woman in her fifties or sixties who had recovered from COVID-19. The chain carries TRBV5-5 and TRBJ2-1; D uncertain. This chain's CDR3 is CASSLDSTYNEQFF. In DNA form, the CDR3 reads TGTGCCAGCAGCTTGGACAGTACCTACAATGAGCAGTTCTTC.